This paragraph reports one T cell receptor beta chain. Its antigen remains unidentified. This record comes from a study of T cell responses to AZD1222 COVID-19 vaccine. The study's findings and limits: Clonal diversity was possibly underestimated, and the donors were mostly white British, with more females. Spike-specific TCR breadth and depth grew following two AZD1222 doses. No day 14 peak samples; only post-peak repertoires were characterized.

Using immunoSEQ multiplex PCR, the repertoire was profiled, and TCRdb retains in-frame clones only, with some absent. Among about 160,000 clones, roughly 90% were seen once, and the ten largest hold roughly 3.3%. The CDR3 sequence is 13 residues long. With 1 base removed from V and 4 bases from J, the gap between germline ends came to 5 bases. The germline gives CDR1 SGHTA, CDR2 FQGNSA. The rearrangement links TRBV7-2 to TRBJ2-1, with D uncertain. The source is an adult who received the AZD1222 COVID-19 vaccine. The sequencing used peripheral blood, collected 28 days after the second AZD1222 dose. The CDR3 region has the DNA TGTGCCAGCAGCTTAGTTCGGTACAATGAGCAGTTCTTC. It translates to CASSLVRYNEQFF.